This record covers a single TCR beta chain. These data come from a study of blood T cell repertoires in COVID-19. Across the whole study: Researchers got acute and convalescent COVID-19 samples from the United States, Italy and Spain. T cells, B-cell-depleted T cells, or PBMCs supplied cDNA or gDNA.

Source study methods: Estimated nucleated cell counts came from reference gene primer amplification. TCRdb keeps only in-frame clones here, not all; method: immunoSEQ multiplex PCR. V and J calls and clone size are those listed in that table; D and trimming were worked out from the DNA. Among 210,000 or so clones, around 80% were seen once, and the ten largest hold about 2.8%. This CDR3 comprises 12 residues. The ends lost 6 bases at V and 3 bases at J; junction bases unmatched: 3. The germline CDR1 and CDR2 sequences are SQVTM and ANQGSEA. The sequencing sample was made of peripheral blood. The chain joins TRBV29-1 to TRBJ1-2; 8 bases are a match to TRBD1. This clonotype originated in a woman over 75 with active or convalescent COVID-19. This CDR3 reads CSVDRVYYGYTF. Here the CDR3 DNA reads TGCAGCGTGGACAGGGTCTACTATGGCTACACCTTC.